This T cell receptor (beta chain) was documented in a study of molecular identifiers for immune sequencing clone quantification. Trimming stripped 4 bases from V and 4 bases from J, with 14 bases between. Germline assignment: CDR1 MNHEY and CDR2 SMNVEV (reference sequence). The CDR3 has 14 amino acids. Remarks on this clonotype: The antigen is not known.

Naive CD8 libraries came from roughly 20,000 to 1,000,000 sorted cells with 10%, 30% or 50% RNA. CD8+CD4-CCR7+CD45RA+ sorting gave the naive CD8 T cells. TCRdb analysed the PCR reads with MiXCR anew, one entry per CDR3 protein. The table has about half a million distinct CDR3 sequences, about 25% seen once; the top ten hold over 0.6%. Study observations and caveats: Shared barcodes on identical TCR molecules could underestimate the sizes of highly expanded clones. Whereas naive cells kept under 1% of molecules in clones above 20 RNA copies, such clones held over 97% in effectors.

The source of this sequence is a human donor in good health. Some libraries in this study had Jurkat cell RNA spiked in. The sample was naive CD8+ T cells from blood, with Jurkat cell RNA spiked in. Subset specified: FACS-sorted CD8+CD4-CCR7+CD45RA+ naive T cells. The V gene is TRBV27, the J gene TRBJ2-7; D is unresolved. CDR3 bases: TGTGCCAGCAGTTCGGCACCTCGGTGGTACGAGCAGTACTTC. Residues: CASSSAPRWYEQYF.